This entry describes one T cell receptor (beta chain). The sample comes from a study of blood T cell repertoires in COVID-19. Across the study: Whether acute or convalescent, the COVID-19 samples came from the United States, Italy and Spain. In each case, the material was cDNA or gDNA derived from T cells, B-cell-depleted T cells, or PBMCs.

After removal of 3 bases from V and 0 bases from J, the junction contained 4 bases not matched to a gene. From germline, CDR1 is WSHSY and CDR2 SAAADI. The CDR3 length is 16 residues. Original data processing: Amplified reference gene primers provided the basis for estimating nucleated cell counts. This table comes from immunoSEQ multiplex PCR, and its TCRdb copy is limited to in-frame clones, with some not included. The V and J calls and clone size come from that table; D and trimming were worked out from the DNA. The repertoire includes approximately 220,000 clones, approximately 90% of them detected once, and about 4.8% sits in the top ten.

The origin of this receptor is a man in his fifties or sixties with acute or convalescent COVID-19. Sequencing used peripheral blood. This chain links TRBV10-2 with TRBJ1-3, with TRBD1 matching 8 bases. Here the CDR3 reads CASSDDRGSSGNTIYF. The CDR3 nucleotides are TGCGCCAGCAGTGATGACAGGGGAAGCTCTGGAAACACCATATATTTT.